The 17 T cell receptor beta chains in this list originate from one sample, sequenced in a study of identical twins. In TCRdb, the 5' RACE reads were re-called with MiXCR into one record per CDR3 protein. This table holds 1,800,000 or so distinct CDR3 sequences, under 35% found once. Source material: cord blood. The receptors come from a newborn girl in good health.

This clonotype showed up just a few times. The rearrangement links TRBV20-1 to TRBJ2-1; 8 bases match TRBD2. V lost 2 bases, J lost 8 bases, and 11 bases stayed unmatched. The V gene's germline CDR1 is DFQATT and CDR2 SNEGSKA (reference sequence). This CDR3 is built from 15 residues. The CDR3 coding sequence is TGCAGTGCTAGAAAGCGGGGGTCAACTCGCGATGAGCAGTTCTTC. It codes for CSARKRGSTRDEQFF.

This clonotype was observed a handful of times. The CDR3 loop reads CASSYGVKGEQFF. The DNA of the CDR3 is TGTGCCAGCAGTTACGGGGTAAAGGGTGAGCAGTTCTTC. The chain combines TRBV28 with TRBJ2-1, with D tentatively TRBD2 (5 bases). The V end was cut by 4 bases, the J end by 9 bases, with 13 bases between. This CDR3 spans 13 amino acids. Germline V CDR1 and CDR2: MDHEN, SYDVKM. The whole variable domain, remainder taken from reference TRBV28 and TRBJ2-1, is DVKVTQSSRYLVKRTGEKVFLECVQDMDHENMFWYRQDPGLGLRLIYFSYDVKMKEKGDIPEGYSVSREKKERFSLILESASTNQTSMYLCASSYGVKGEQFFGPGTRLTVL.

Regarding this clonotype: A much larger clone sits a single nucleotide away, making a read error possible. The chain has TRBV5-5 and TRBJ2-5; D gene unclear. Germline V CDR1 and CDR2: SGHKS, YYEKEE (reference sequence). This CDR3 has 16 amino acids. V was clipped by 0 bases and J by 0 bases, with 12 bases between them. CDR3 amino acids: CASSLGWRGHQETQYF. CDR3 DNA sequence: TGTGCCAGCAGCTTGGGATGGAGAGGCCACCAAGAGACCCAGTACTTC. Together with reference TRBV5-5 and TRBJ2-5, the CDR3 gives the full variable domain: DAGVTQSPTHLIKTRGQQVTLRCSPISGHKSVSWYQQVLGQGPQFIFQYYEKEERGRGNFPDRFSARQFPNYSSELNVNALLLGDSALYLCASSLGWRGHQETQYFGPGTRLLVL.

CDR3 sequence: CASTPTGGVYEQFF. The CDR3 DNA reads TGTGCCAGCACCCCAACGGGGGGCGTATATGAGCAGTTCTTC. The V gene is TRBV7-9, the J gene TRBJ2-1; a weak D match, TRBD2 (7 bases). Per germline, CDR1 SEHNR and CDR2 FQNEAQ (reference sequence). CDR3 length: 14 amino acids. V was cut by 7 bases and J by 8 bases, with 18 bases left in between.

This chain joins TRBV4-1 and TRBJ2-1, with 8 bases fitting TRBD2. This CDR3 region has 17 residues. Germline trimming cut 0 bases from V and 5 bases from J; bases unmatched to any gene: 9. Germline CDR1 reads MGHRA; CDR2 reads YSYEKL. The CDR3 sequence is CASSQDPTGTRNNEQFF. The CDR3 DNA reads TGCGCCAGCAGCCAAGATCCCACCGGGACTAGGAACAATGAGCAGTTCTTC.

The chain joins TRBV10-3 to TRBJ1-4; TRBD1 agrees at 7 bases. CDR3 length equals 13 residues. The V gene's germline CDR1 is ENHRY and CDR2 SYGVKD. V lost 7 bases to trimming and J lost 8 bases; unmatched junction nucleotides: 7. The CDR3 DNA reads as TGTGCCATCAACAGGGGTAAAGAAGAAAAACTGTTTTTT. This codes for CAINRGKEEKLFF.

This clonotype was seen a few times. The chain is built from TRBV29-1 and TRBJ2-5; TRBD2 matches 7 bases. The length of the CDR3 is 12 residues. Germline V gene lookup returns CDR1 SQVTM and CDR2 ANQGSEA. With V trimmed by 5 bases and J by 5 bases, 5 bases remained unmatched. CDR3 residues: CSVSPGRETQYF. CDR3 DNA: TGCAGCGTTTCTCCCGGGAGGGAGACCCAGTACTTC.

This clonotype turned up a few times. V and J are TRBV27 and TRBJ1-5, with D hard to call. CDR1 and CDR2 from the germline V gene are MNHEY and SMNVEV (reference sequence). V was clipped by 8 bases and J by 9 bases, with 20 bases between them. The CDR3 is 14 amino acids. Here the CDR3 reads CASGPFNAGRPQHF. The DNA of the CDR3 is TGTGCCAGCGGTCCCTTCAACGCCGGTCGGCCCCAGCATTTT.

This clonotype appeared once. The chain carries TRBV7-2 and TRBJ2-7, with 11 bases identical to TRBD2. V dropped 2 bases and J dropped 5; count of bases not matched to a gene: 5. The CDR3 is 15 residues long. The germline gives CDR1 SGHTA, CDR2 FQGNSA. The DNA of the CDR3 is TGTGCCAGCAGCTTAATGGCTAGCGGGAGGAACGAGCAGTACTTC. This codes for CASSLMASGRNEQYF.

Note on this clonotype: This sequence may be a read error, since a much larger clone differs from it by one base. V is TRBV10-3 and J is TRBJ2-7; D uncertain. The CDR3 extends over 12 amino acids. CDR1 is ENHRY, CDR2 SYGVKD, per germline. The CDR3 DNA reads TGTGCCATCAGTGACAGCTCCTACGTGCAGTACTTC. Its protein product is CAISDSSYVQYF.

The V gene is TRBV7-8, the J gene TRBJ2-2, with 12 bases that match TRBD2. Germline V gene sequence: CDR1 SGHVS, CDR2 FQNEAQ. The V gene end was trimmed by 2 bases and the J gene end by 6 bases; junction bases not matched to a gene: 4. The CDR3 sequence is 16 residues long. CDR3: CASSLRRLAGAGELFF. CDR3 bases: TGTGCCAGCAGCTTAAGGAGACTAGCGGGAGCCGGGGAGCTGTTTTTT.

V and J are TRBV3-1 and TRBJ2-7; 9 bases fit TRBD2. The germline CDR1 and CDR2 sequences are LGHDT and YNNKEL (reference sequence). The CDR3 has 17 amino acids. The J segment lost 7 bases and the V segment lost 1 base, leaving 14 bases of the junction unmatched. The CDR3 sequence is CASSQGVAGVFRDEQYF. Here the CDR3 DNA reads TGTGCCAGCAGCCAAGGGGTAGCGGGAGTGTTTCGCGATGAGCAGTACTTC.

The chain carries TRBV29-1 and TRBJ2-3; 9 bases are shared with TRBD2. V lost 6 bases, J lost 4 bases, and 5 bases stayed unmatched. This CDR3 contains 13 residues. CDR1 and CDR2 from the germline V gene are SQVTM and ANQGSEA. The CDR3 sequence: CSVERGAADTQYF. The CDR3 DNA follows: TGCAGCGTCGAGCGGGGGGCCGCAGATACGCAGTATTTT.

The table lists this clonotype with many counts. This chain links TRBV29-1 with TRBJ2-7; a possible D gene is TRBD1 (7 bases). Per the germline V gene, CDR1 is SQVTM and CDR2 is ANQGSEA. This CDR3 has 14 amino acids. The V and J ends lost 6 bases and 3 bases respectively, with 18 bases between them. DNA for the CDR3: TGCAGCGTGAGGGGCGGGGACAGAAACTACGAGCAGTACTTC. Its translation: CSVRGGDRNYEQYF.

V and J are TRBV2 and TRBJ2-7; 7 bases are a match to TRBD2. J gave up 2 bases and V 1 base, and 11 bases lay outside the gene matches. This CDR3 comprises 17 residues. The germline CDR1 and CDR2 sequences are SNHLY and FYNNEI. Here the CDR3 reads CASSEGAIASGAYEQYF. Here the CDR3 DNA reads TGTGCCAGCAGTGAAGGTGCCATAGCTAGCGGCGCCTACGAGCAGTACTTC.

The chain has TRBV28 and TRBJ2-4; the D is unclear. TRBJ2-7 explains the end of the DNA better; the J call may be wrong. The CDR3 contains 13 residues. Germline V gene lookup returns CDR1 MDHEN and CDR2 SYDVKM. CDR3 DNA sequence: TGTGCCAGCAGTTCCTACGTGAAATACGAGCAGTACTTC. This sequence encodes CASSSYVKYEQYF.

The chain links TRBV12-3 or TRBV12-4 to TRBJ2-7, with 14 bases lining up with TRBD2. Germline trimming cut 1 base from V and 0 bases from J; bases unmatched to any gene: 5. The CDR3 extends over 18 amino acids. In nucleotides, the CDR3 is TGTGCCAGCAGTTTAGGGGGACTAGCGGGAGCCTCCTCCTACGAGCAGTACTTC. Residues: CASSLGGLAGASSYEQYF.